One and the same sample provided the 7 T cell receptor beta chains below, sequenced in a study of PD-L1 blockade in urothelial cancer. Clones were read by immunoSEQ multiplex PCR, and TCRdb kept only the in-frame ones, dropping some. In the table there are over 14,000 clones, approximately 87% of which are singletons. The material sequenced was PBMCs, taken around atezolizumab (anti-PD-L1) treatment. The receptors originated from a man in his 70s with urothelial cancer.

J is TRBJ1-6 and V is TRBV4-1, with 11 bases matching TRBD1. Germline trimming cut 5 bases from V and 4 bases from J; bases unmatched to any gene: 7. The CDR3 sequence is 17 residues long. Germline V gene sequence: CDR1 MGHRA, CDR2 YSYEKL. The CDR3 loop reads CASSFRTGGDYNSPLHF. The CDR3 DNA reads TGCGCCAGCAGCTTCAGGACAGGGGGCGATTATAATTCACCCCTCCACTTT.

V and J are TRBV7-8 and TRBJ2-5; maybe TRBD1 (7 bases). CDR1 is SGHVS, CDR2 FQNEAQ, per germline. This CDR3 has 16 residues. V lost 7 bases and J 4 bases, leaving 22 bases between the germline ends. The CDR3 DNA reads as TGTGCCAGCACCCCTCCCCTTCGACAGGGAGGAGAGACCCAGTACTTC. It encodes CASTPPLRQGGETQYF.

The V and J genes are TRBV19 and TRBJ1-4; D gene ambiguous. In germline, CDR1 is LNHDA, CDR2 SQIVND (reference sequence). This CDR3 region has 15 residues. Trimming stripped 6 bases from V and 5 bases from J, with 16 bases between. The DNA for the CDR3 is TGTGCCAGTAGCTTTGCCCTAAACGGGAATGAAAAACTGTTTTTT. Translating it yields CASSFALNGNEKLFF.

The chain joins TRBV15 to TRBJ1-5, with TRBD1 identical over 7 bases. J lost 2 bases, V lost 3 bases, and 7 bases had no gene match. There are 16 residues in the CDR3. Germline CDR1 LNHNV, CDR2 YYDKDF (reference sequence). This CDR3 is CATSSLDRKGNQPQHF. Here the CDR3 DNA reads TGTGCCACCAGCAGCCTGGACAGGAAAGGCAATCAGCCCCAGCATTTT.

The chain carries TRBV4-1 and TRBJ2-2, with 7 nucleotides matching TRBD1. The J segment lost 2 bases and the V segment lost 1 base, leaving 4 bases of the junction unmatched. The CDR3 has 16 amino acids. CDR1 MGHRA and CDR2 YSYEKL come from the germline V gene. The chain's CDR3 is CASSQGRDSNTGELFF. In nucleotides, the CDR3 is TGCGCCAGCAGCCAAGGCCGGGACAGTAACACCGGGGAGCTGTTTTTT.

V gene TRBV30 combines with J gene TRBJ2-7, with 8 bases identical to TRBD1. The CDR3 runs to 14 residues. In germline, CDR1 is GTSNPN, CDR2 SVGIG (reference sequence). V was clipped by 0 bases and J by 2 bases; unmatched bases: 3. CDR3 residues: CAWSVGTGTYEQYF. The CDR3 DNA follows: TGTGCCTGGAGTGTAGGGACAGGTACCTACGAGCAGTACTTC.

The chain is built from TRBV7-8 and TRBJ1-6, with D possibly being TRBD1 (6 bases). The CDR3 length is 14 residues. The germline V and J ends were trimmed by 6 bases and 9 bases, with 15 bases remaining between them. The germline V gene has CDR1 SGHVS and CDR2 FQNEAQ. CDR3 sequence (DNA): TGTGCCAGCAGACCTCCAGGGGATGGTTCACCCCTCCACTTT. Encoded protein: CASRPPGDGSPLHF.